The 9 T cell receptor beta chains in this list originate from one sample, sequenced in a study of blood T cell repertoires in COVID-19. Libraries were prepared by immunoSEQ multiplex PCR; TCRdb keeps only in-frame clonotypes and omits some of them. The repertoire consists of about 36,000 clones, with about 77% occurring once and the leading ten covering 33%. Sequencing was done on a sample of peripheral blood. These receptors were obtained from a man in his sixties with acute or convalescent COVID-19.

This clone has only a few counts. CDR3 nucleotides: TGTGCCAGCAATAACTTCAGGCGATCTGAAGCTTTCTTT. Protein sequence: CASNNFRRSEAFF. J is TRBJ1-1 and V is TRBV27; the D is unclear. Germline values: CDR1 MNHEY, CDR2 SMNVEV (reference sequence). The germline V and J ends were trimmed by 7 bases and 6 bases, with 15 bases remaining between them. This CDR3 is 13 amino acids long.

The rearrangement uses TRBV4-2 and TRBJ2-5; D possibly corresponds to TRBD1 (6 bases). Germline CDR1 and CDR2: LGHNA and YNFKEQ. Between the trimmed V and J ends, which lost 4 bases and 0 bases, there was a span of 21 bases. The CDR3 has 18 residues. CDR3 bases: TGTGCCAGCAGCCCGGTAGGACAGCTTCTAGCAGACCAAGAGACCCAGTACTTC. Residues: CASSPVGQLLADQETQYF.

The CDR3 nucleotides read TGTGCCAGCAGCTTAGTTGACAGACAAGAAGCTTTCTTT. Its protein is CASSLVDRQEAFF. J is TRBJ1-1 and V is TRBV7-8, with a tentative D call TRBD1 (5 bases). The CDR3 has 13 residues. Trimming shortened V by 1 base and J by 8 bases, and 11 bases separated the two germline ends. Germline V CDR1 and CDR2: SGHVS, FQNEAQ.

J is TRBJ2-4 and V is TRBV6-2 or TRBV6-3, with TRBD2 identical over 11 bases. V was pared by 2 bases and J by 0 bases, with 3 bases of the junction left unmatched. This CDR3 is 17 amino acids long. Germline V lookup: CDR1 MNHEY, CDR2 SVGEGT. Written as DNA, the CDR3 is TGTGCCAGCAGTTACGACGGACTAGCGGGAGCCAAAAACATTCAGTACTTC. Protein sequence: CASSYDGLAGAKNIQYF.

This clone was found a few times. V is TRBV30 and J is TRBJ2-2; a possible D gene is TRBD1 (6 bases). Trimming pared 2 bases from V and 3 bases from J, leaving 19 bases between. This CDR3 has 17 residues. CDR1 GTSNPN and CDR2 SVGIG come from the germline V gene (reference sequence). The CDR3 reads CAWSNRVGWGHTGELFF. CDR3 sequence (DNA): TGTGCCTGGAGTAACAGGGTGGGGTGGGGACACACCGGGGAGCTGTTTTTT.

The chain has TRBV5-1 and TRBJ2-7; weak D call: TRBD1 (6 bases). Trimming pared 0 bases from V and 6 bases from J, leaving 16 bases between. The germline V gene has CDR1 SGHRS and CDR2 YFSETQ. This CDR3 is built from 15 residues. This CDR3 reads CASSLVRQAAGEQYF. The CDR3 region has the DNA TGCGCCAGCAGCTTGGTTCGACAGGCGGCGGGCGAGCAGTACTTC.

The CDR3 reads CASSSTGFRSGYTF. The CDR3 DNA is TGTGCCAGCAGCTCCACGGGGTTCCGCAGCGGCTACACCTTC. This rearrangement joins TRBV7-2 to TRBJ1-2; no reliable D call. The CDR3 spans 14 residues. From germline, CDR1 is SGHTA and CDR2 FQGNSA. V was pared by 4 bases and J by 8 bases, with 17 bases between.

The genes are TRBV6-5 and TRBJ2-7, with a tentative D call TRBD2 (6 bases). The V gene lost 10 bases and the J gene lost 1 base, with 17 bases spanning the gap. The CDR3 is made up of 14 amino acids. CDR1 is MNHEY and CDR2 is SVGAGI in the germline V gene. The DNA of the CDR3 is TGTGCCATCCAAACCGGGAGCGGTTCCTACGAGCAGTACTTC. Amino acids: CAIQTGSGSYEQYF.

This chain connects TRBV28 to TRBJ1-1; a possible D gene is TRBD1 (5 bases). Trimming took off 6 bases at V and 10 bases at J, with 15 bases between the two ends. The length of the CDR3 is 12 residues. CDR1 is MDHEN, CDR2 SYDVKM, per germline. The CDR3 here is CASSPGGRLAFF. Written as DNA, the CDR3 is TGTGCCAGCAGCCCGGGGGGACGTTTAGCTTTCTTT.